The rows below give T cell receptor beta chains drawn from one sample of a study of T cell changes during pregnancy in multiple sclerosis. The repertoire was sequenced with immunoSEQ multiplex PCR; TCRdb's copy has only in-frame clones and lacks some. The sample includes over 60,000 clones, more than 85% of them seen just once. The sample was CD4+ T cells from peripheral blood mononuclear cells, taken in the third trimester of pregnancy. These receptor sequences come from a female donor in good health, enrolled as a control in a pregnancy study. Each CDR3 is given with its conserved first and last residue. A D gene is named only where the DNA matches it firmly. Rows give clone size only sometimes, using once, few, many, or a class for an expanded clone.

CDR3 DNA: TGTGCCAGCAGCTTAACAGGGGACTACAATGAGCAGTTCTTC
CDR3 protein: CASSLTGDYNEQFF
V gene: TRBV5-5
J gene: TRBJ2-1
clone size: .
D gene: TRBD1

CDR3 DNA: TGTGCCAGCAGCGTAGAAATAGTTAGGGGACAGGGTGGTGGCTACACCTTC
CDR3 protein: CASSVEIVRGQGGGYTF
V gene: TRBV9
J gene: TRBJ1-2
clone size: .
D gene: TRBD1

CDR3 DNA: TGTGCCAGCAGCTCTAACGAGTTTGACGAGCAGTACTTC
CDR3 protein: CASSSNEFDEQYF
V gene: TRBV11-3
J gene: TRBJ2-7
clone size: .
D gene: .

CDR3 DNA: TGCGCCAGCACTCGGCAGGGGGCGATTCAGCCCCAGCATTTT
CDR3 protein: CASTRQGAIQPQHF
V gene: TRBV23-1
J gene: TRBJ1-5
clone size: .
D gene: TRBD1

CDR3 DNA: TGTGCCAGCAGCTTGGGTCTAGCGGGGGGCCTCCAAGAGACCCAGTACTTC
CDR3 protein: CASSLGLAGGLQETQYF
V gene: TRBV5-8
J gene: TRBJ2-5
clone size: .
D gene: TRBD2

CDR3 DNA: TGTGCCAGCAGCCGGGGCGGGGCGGACTACGAGCAGTACTTC
CDR3 protein: CASSRGGADYEQYF
V gene: TRBV4-2
J gene: TRBJ2-7
clone size: .
D gene: .

CDR3 DNA: TGTGCCATCAGTGAGTCAGGACAGGCCTACGAGCAGTACTTC
CDR3 protein: CAISESGQAYEQYF
V gene: TRBV10-3
J gene: TRBJ2-7
clone size: .
D gene: TRBD1

CDR3 DNA: TGTGCCAGCAGTTTATTCGGGGGGGCCCCCTTCCAGGAGACCCAGTACTTC
CDR3 protein: CASSLFGGAPFQETQYF
V gene: TRBV5-4
J gene: TRBJ2-5
clone size: .
D gene: TRBD2

CDR3 DNA: TGCGCCAGCAGCCAAGATTTGGACAGGGCTAGAGGACAGCCCCAGCATTTT
CDR3 protein: CASSQDLDRARGQPQHF
V gene: TRBV4-1
J gene: TRBJ1-5
clone size: .
D gene: TRBD1

CDR3 DNA: TGCGCCAGCAGTTCAACCCAGGTACCTGAAGCTTTCTTT
CDR3 protein: CASSSTQVPEAFF
V gene: TRBV5-1
J gene: TRBJ1-1
clone size: .
D gene: .

CDR3 DNA: TGTGCCAGCAGCTTTACCGGGACTAGAGATACGCAGTATTTT
CDR3 protein: CASSFTGTRDTQYF
V gene: TRBV5-6
J gene: TRBJ2-3
clone size: .
D gene: TRBD2

CDR3 DNA: TGTGCCAACAGTTACTCGATATTTCAGGGTAATTCACCCCTCCACTTT
CDR3 protein: CANSYSIFQGNSPLHF
V gene: TRBV6-5
J gene: TRBJ1-6
clone size: .
D gene: .

CDR3 DNA: TGCGCCAGCAGGAATGCTGGACAGCCGAGTTGGGAAGCTTTCTTT
CDR3 protein: CASRNAGQPSWEAFF
V gene: TRBV5-1
J gene: TRBJ1-1
clone size: .
D gene: .

CDR3 DNA: TGTGCCAGCAGTTTATCTAGCGGGTCAGGGGTATATGGCTACACCTTC
CDR3 protein: CASSLSSGSGVYGYTF
V gene: TRBV27
J gene: TRBJ1-2
clone size: .
D gene: .

CDR3 DNA: TGTGCCACCAGCAGAGCCTTCCTGGGTGGGTGGCAGGTCTACGAGCAGTACTTC
CDR3 protein: CATSRAFLGGWQVYEQYF
V gene: TRBV15
J gene: TRBJ2-7
clone size: .
D gene: .

CDR3 DNA: TGTGCCAGTAGTACTTCCTTGACAGGGCCCAATCAGCCCCAGCATTTT
CDR3 protein: CASSTSLTGPNQPQHF
V gene: TRBV19
J gene: TRBJ1-5
clone size: .
D gene: TRBD1

CDR3 DNA: TGTGCCAGCAGTGATCCGGGGGCTAATGAAAAACTGTTTTTT
CDR3 protein: CASSDPGANEKLFF
V gene: TRBV2
J gene: TRBJ1-4
clone size: .
D gene: .

CDR3 DNA: TGTGCCAGCGGACAGGGGGCTCGGGAGCAGTACTTC
CDR3 protein: CASGQGAREQYF
V gene: TRBV2
J gene: TRBJ2-7
clone size: .
D gene: TRBD1

CDR3 DNA: TGTGCCAGCAGTTACTCCTATAGAGCCAAGAACACTGAAGCTTTCTTT
CDR3 protein: CASSYSYRAKNTEAFF
V gene: TRBV6-5
J gene: TRBJ1-1
clone size: .
D gene: .

CDR3 DNA: TGTGCCAGCAGCCTCGGGACAGCTTATGGCTACACCTTC
CDR3 protein: CASSLGTAYGYTF
V gene: TRBV7-9
J gene: TRBJ1-2
clone size: .
D gene: TRBD1

CDR3 DNA: TGTGCTAGTGGTTTGGGACAGGGGCGCACTGAAGCTTTCTTT
CDR3 protein: CASGLGQGRTEAFF
V gene: TRBV12-5
J gene: TRBJ1-1
clone size: .
D gene: TRBD1

CDR3 DNA: TGTGCCAGCAGGTCCGGGACTAGCGGGGGGGCCCGGGTGGAGCAGTACTTC
CDR3 protein: CASRSGTSGGARVEQYF
V gene: TRBV4-2
J gene: TRBJ2-7
clone size: .
D gene: TRBD2

CDR3 DNA: TGTGCCAGAAGCTACCGCACATCAGGGGTCGGCCCAATCAATCAGCCCCAGCATTTT
CDR3 protein: CARSYRTSGVGPINQPQHF
V gene: TRBV5-3
J gene: TRBJ1-5
clone size: .
D gene: .

CDR3 DNA: TGTGCCAGCAGGCGAGGGGAGGGCTACAATGAGCAGTTCTTC
CDR3 protein: CASRRGEGYNEQFF
V gene: TRBV6-5
J gene: TRBJ2-1
clone size: once
D gene: TRBD2

CDR3 DNA: TGTGCCAGTAGCGAGAATGCGGGTACGCAGTATTTT
CDR3 protein: CASSENAGTQYF
V gene: TRBV19
J gene: TRBJ2-3
clone size: .
D gene: .

CDR3 DNA: TGTGCCACCAGCAAAACGGGACAGAATGAAGCTTTCTTT
CDR3 protein: CATSKTGQNEAFF
V gene: TRBV15
J gene: TRBJ1-1
clone size: .
D gene: TRBD1